This T cell receptor beta chain originates from a study of blood T cell repertoires in COVID-19. Study overall: Italy, Spain and the United States were the sources of the convalescent and acute COVID-19 samples. Sources were T cells, B-cell-depleted T cells, or PBMCs; the material itself was cDNA or gDNA.

The table came from immunoSEQ multiplex PCR; TCRdb's copy has only in-frame clones and leaves some out. This sample has about 250,000 clones; about 91% occur once, and the top ten carry 1.3% to 1.5%. The receptor was isolated from an elderly man with acute or convalescent COVID-19. Sequenced input: peripheral blood.

The CDR3 sequence is CASSQGRHNNEQFF. CDR3 nucleotide sequence: TGTGCCAGCAGCCAAGGAAGACACAACAATGAGCAGTTCTTC. V is TRBV3-1 (or the pseudogene TRBV3-2) and J is TRBJ2-1; D is undetermined. The CDR3 extends over 14 amino acids. Per germline, CDR1 LGHDT and CDR2 YNNKEL (reference sequence). Between the trimmed V and J ends, which lost 1 base and 5 bases, there was a span of 9 bases.